Shown below are 8 T cell receptor beta chains from a single sample sequenced in a study of yellow fever vaccine responses in identical twins. Each CDR3 protein is one row after TCRdb ran MiXCR on the RT-PCR reads. In the table there are some 23,000 distinct CDR3 sequences, around four fifths of which are singletons. The specimen was T cells from blood (PBMCs), unsorted or a sorted subset (not recorded which), collected before or after yellow fever vaccination (not recorded which). These receptors came from a woman aged 18-29 years who received the yellow fever vaccine.

The chain joins TRBV5-6 to TRBJ2-1; D tentatively reads TRBD1 or TRBD2 (5 bases each). CDR3 length: 16 residues. Trimming left V 2 bases short and J 2 bases short, with 14 bases between. Per the germline V gene, CDR1 is SGHDT and CDR2 is YYEEEE. Here the CDR3 DNA reads TGTGCCAGCAGCTTTTGGGGGAGTACTCCCTACAATGAGCAGTTCTTC. Its translation: CASSFWGSTPYNEQFF.

The rearrangement joins TRBV7-8 to TRBJ2-3, with 7 bases fitting TRBD2. V trimming: 11 bases; J trimming: 2 bases; junction bases outside the gene matches: 7. Looked up from germline, CDR1 is SGHVS and CDR2 is FQNEAQ. CDR3 length: 13 residues. CDR3 bases: TGTGCCCTGCGGGAGCAGACCACAGATACGCAGTATTTT. Its protein is CALREQTTDTQYF.

The J gene is TRBJ2-3, the V gene TRBV18, with D possibly being TRBD2 (5 bases). The V end lost 3 bases, the J end lost 1 base, and 14 bases lay between the germline ends. The CDR3 covers 16 residues. The V gene's germline CDR1 is KGHSH and CDR2 LQKENI. CDR3 protein: CASSPEKLARTDTQYF. The CDR3 nucleotides read TGTGCCAGCTCACCGGAGAAGCTAGCTCGCACAGATACGCAGTATTTT.

The chain couples TRBV5-1 to TRBJ1-2; 7 nucleotides match TRBD1. V dropped 4 bases and J dropped 9; count of bases not matched to a gene: 12. Germline V gene lookup returns CDR1 SGHRS and CDR2 YFSETQ. The CDR3 totals 14 residues. The CDR3 region has the DNA TGCGCCAGCAGCCCCCTCGGACAGGACCAAAGCTACACCTTC. Translated: CASSPLGQDQSYTF. Complete variable domain (other parts from reference TRBV5-1 and TRBJ1-2): KAGVTQTPRYLIKTRGQQVTLSCSPISGHRSVSWYQQTPGQGLQFLFEYFSETQRNKGNFPGRFSGRQFSNSRSEMNVSTLELGDSALYLCASSPLGQDQSYTFGSGTRLTVV.

The chain recombines TRBV6-1 with TRBJ1-1; D is undetermined. V was shortened by 4 bases and J by 0 bases, with 9 bases between the two germline ends. The CDR3 covers 14 residues. Per the germline V gene, CDR1 is MNHNS and CDR2 is SASEGT. The CDR3 DNA is TGTGCCAGCAGTGGGGCCGTCATGAACACTGAAGCTTTCTTT. It is translated as CASSGAVMNTEAFF.

The chain links TRBV29-1 to TRBJ1-5; the D is unclear. V was cut by 4 bases and J by 3 bases, with 7 bases left in between. CDR3 size: 12 residues. Germline values: CDR1 SQVTM, CDR2 ANQGSEA. The CDR3 nucleotides are TGCAGCGTTGGGGATTTCAATCAGCCCCAGCATTTT. Residues: CSVGDFNQPQHF.

This chain joins TRBV6-2 or TRBV6-3 and TRBJ2-1, with 8 bases fitting TRBD2. V shed 0 bases and J 12 bases; nucleotides not matched to a gene: 13. Per germline, CDR1 MNHEY and CDR2 SVGEGT. The CDR3 runs 16 residues. CDR3 sequence reads: CASSYSSGNPRGGQFF. In DNA, the CDR3 is TGTGCCAGCAGTTACTCGTCTGGGAACCCTCGGGGGGGGCAGTTCTTC.

The J gene is TRBJ1-2, the V gene TRBV6-1; no reliable D call. CDR1 and CDR2 from the germline V gene are MNHNS and SASEGT. The V end was cut by 7 bases, the J end by 4 bases, with 19 bases between. The CDR3 totals 15 residues. The CDR3 reads CASTPRRVGFYGYTF. As DNA, the CDR3 is TGTGCCAGCACCCCCCGCAGAGTCGGTTTCTATGGCTACACCTTC.